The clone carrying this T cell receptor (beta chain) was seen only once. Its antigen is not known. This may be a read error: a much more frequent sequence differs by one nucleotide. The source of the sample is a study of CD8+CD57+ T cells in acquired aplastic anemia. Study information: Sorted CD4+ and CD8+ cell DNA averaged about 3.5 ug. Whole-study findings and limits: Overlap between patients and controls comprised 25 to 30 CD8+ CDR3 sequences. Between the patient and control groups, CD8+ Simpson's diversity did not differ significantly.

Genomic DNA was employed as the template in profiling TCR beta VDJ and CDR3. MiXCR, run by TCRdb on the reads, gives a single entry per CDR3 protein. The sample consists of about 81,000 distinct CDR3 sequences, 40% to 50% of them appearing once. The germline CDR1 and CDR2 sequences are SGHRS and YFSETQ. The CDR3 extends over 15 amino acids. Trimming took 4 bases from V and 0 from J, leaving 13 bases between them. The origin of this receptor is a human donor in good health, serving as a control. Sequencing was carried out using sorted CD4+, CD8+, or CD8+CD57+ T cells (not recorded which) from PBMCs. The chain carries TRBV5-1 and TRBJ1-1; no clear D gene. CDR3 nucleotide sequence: TGCGCCAGCAGCACTACCGGAGAAGTGAACACTGAAGCTTTCTTT. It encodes CASSTTGEVNTEAFF.